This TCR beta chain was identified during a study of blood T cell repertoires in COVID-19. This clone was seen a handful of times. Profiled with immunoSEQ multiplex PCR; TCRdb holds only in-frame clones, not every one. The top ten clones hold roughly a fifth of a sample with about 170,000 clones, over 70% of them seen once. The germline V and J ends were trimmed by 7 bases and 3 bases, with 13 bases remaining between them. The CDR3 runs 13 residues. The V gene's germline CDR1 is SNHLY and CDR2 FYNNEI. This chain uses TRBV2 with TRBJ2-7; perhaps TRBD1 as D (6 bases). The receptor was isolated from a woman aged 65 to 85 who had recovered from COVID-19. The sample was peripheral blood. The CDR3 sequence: CASMRDKNYEQYF. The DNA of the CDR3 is TGTGCCAGCATGAGGGACAAAAACTACGAGCAGTACTTC. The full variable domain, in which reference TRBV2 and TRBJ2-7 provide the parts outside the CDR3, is EPEVTQTPSHQVTQMGQEVILRCVPISNHLYFYWYRQILGQKVEFLVSFYNNEISEKSEIFDDQFSVERPDGSNFTLKIRSTKLEDSAMYFCASMRDKNYEQYFGPGTRLTVT.